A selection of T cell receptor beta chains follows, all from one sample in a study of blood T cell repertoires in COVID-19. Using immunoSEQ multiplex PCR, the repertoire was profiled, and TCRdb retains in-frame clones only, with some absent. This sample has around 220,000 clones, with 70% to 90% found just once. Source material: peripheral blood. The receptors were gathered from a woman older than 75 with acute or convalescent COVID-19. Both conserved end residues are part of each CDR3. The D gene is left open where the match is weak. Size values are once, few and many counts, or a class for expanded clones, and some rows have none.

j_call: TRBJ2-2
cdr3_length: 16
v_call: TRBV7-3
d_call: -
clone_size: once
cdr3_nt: TGTGCCAGCAGCTTAGAGGGCTACACGAACACCGGGGAGCTGTTTTTT
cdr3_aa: CASSLEGYTNTGELFF

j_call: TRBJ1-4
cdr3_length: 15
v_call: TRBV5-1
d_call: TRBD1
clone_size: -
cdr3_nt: TGCGCCAGCAGCTTGGACCCGGGACAGGCCCGGAAACTGTTTTTT
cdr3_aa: CASSLDPGQARKLFF

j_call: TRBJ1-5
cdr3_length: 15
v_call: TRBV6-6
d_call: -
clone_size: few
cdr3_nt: TGTGCCAGCCAACAGACCACTTATAGCAATCAGCCCCAGCATTTT
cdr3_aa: CASQQTTYSNQPQHF

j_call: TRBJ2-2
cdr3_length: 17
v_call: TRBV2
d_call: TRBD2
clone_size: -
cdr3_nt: TGTGCCAGCAGTGAAGAGCAACTAGCGCTACGTCCCGGGGAGCTGTTTTTT
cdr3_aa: CASSEEQLALRPGELFF

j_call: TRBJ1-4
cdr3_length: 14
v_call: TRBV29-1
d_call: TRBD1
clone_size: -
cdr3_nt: TGCAGCGTTGAAGCTGCCGACAGGGCAGGAAAACTGTTTTTT
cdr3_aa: CSVEAADRAGKLFF

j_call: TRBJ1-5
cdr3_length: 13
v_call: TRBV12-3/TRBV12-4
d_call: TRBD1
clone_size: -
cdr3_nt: TGTGCCAGCAGTGGACAGGGAAGGCAGCCCCAGCATTTT
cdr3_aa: CASSGQGRQPQHF

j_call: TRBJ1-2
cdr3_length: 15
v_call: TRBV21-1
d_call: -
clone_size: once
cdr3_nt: TGTGCCAGCGCAGGTGGGGGGGCCTCAAACTATGGCTACACCTTC
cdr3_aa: CASAGGGASNYGYTF

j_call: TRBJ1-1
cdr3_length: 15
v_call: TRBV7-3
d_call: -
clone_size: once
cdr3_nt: TGTGCCAGCAGCTTAACGGCGGCCGCGAACACTGAAGCTTTCTTT
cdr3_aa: CASSLTAAANTEAFF

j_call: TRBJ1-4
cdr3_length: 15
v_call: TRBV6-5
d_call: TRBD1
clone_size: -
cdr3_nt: TGTGCCAGCAGTAAGACAGGGGCCCCCGAAGAAAAACTGTTTTTT
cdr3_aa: CASSKTGAPEEKLFF

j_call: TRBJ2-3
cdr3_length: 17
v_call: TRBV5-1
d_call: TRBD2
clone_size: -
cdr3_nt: TGCGCCAGCCGCACTAGCGGGGGGCTTCTATCGCCCGATACGCAGTATTTT
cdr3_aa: CASRTSGGLLSPDTQYF

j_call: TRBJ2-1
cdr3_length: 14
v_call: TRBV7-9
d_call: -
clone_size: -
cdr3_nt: TGTGCCAGCAGCTTAACGGTTGCTTACAATGAGCAGTTCTTC
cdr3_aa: CASSLTVAYNEQFF

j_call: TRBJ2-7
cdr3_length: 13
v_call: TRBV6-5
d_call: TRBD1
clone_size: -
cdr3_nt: TGTGCCAGCAGAAGACAGGGGGCGGGGGAGCAGTACTTC
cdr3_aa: CASRRQGAGEQYF

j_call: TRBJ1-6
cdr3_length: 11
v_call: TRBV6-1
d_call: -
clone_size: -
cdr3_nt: TGTGCCAGCAGTGAAGCCAAACCCCTCCACTTT
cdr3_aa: CASSEAKPLHF

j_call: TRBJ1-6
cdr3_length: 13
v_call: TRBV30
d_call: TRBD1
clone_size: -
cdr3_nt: TGTGCCTTCCAGAGGGACAGGGGTTCACCCCTCCACTTT
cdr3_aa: CAFQRDRGSPLHF

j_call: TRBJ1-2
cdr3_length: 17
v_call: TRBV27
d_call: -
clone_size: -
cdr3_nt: TGTGCCAGCAGTCCCTGGGACTCCCTGGGGGCTAACTATGGCTACACCTTC
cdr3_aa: CASSPWDSLGANYGYTF

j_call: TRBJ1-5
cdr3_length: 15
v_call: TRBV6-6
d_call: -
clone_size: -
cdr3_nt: TGTGCCAGCAGTTACTCCGGGGGTAGCAATCAGCCCCAGCATTTT
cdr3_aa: CASSYSGGSNQPQHF

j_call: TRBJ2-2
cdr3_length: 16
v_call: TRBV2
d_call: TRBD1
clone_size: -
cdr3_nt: TGTGCCAGCAGCCGCTCCGGGACAGTGAACACCGGGGAGCTGTTTTTT
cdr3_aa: CASSRSGTVNTGELFF

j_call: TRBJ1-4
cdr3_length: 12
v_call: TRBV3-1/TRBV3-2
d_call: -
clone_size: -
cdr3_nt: TGTGCCAGCGGGGCGGTGGGTGAAAAACTGTTTTTT
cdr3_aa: CASGAVGEKLFF

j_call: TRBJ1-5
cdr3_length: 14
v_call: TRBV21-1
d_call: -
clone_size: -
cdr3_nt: TGTGCCAGCAGAGGGAGCGCGGGCGAAGTGGCCCAGCATTTT
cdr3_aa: CASRGSAGEVAQHF

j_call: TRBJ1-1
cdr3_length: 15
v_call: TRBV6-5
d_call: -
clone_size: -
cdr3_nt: TGTGCCAGCAGTTACTCGATGAGGCAGAACACTGAAGCTTTCTTT
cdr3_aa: CASSYSMRQNTEAFF

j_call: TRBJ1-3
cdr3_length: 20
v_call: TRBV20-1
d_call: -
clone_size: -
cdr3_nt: TGCAGTGCTAGTGCTTCGGGTTGGACTTCTGGCGGGGTCTCTGGAAACACCATATATTTT
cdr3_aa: CSASASGWTSGGVSGNTIYF

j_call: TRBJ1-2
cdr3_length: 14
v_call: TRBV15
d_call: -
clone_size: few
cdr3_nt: TGTGCCACCAGCAGAGATCCGGGGGGCTATGGCTACACCTTC
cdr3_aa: CATSRDPGGYGYTF

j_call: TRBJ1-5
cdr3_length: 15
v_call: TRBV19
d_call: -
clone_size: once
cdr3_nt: TGTGCCAGTAAAGGGGAGGATGGTGGCAATCAGCCCCAGCATTTT
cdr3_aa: CASKGEDGGNQPQHF

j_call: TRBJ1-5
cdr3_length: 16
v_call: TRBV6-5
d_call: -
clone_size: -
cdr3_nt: TGTGCCAGCAGTTACACAGGGTGGGAAAGCAATCAGCCCCAGCATTTT
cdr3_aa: CASSYTGWESNQPQHF

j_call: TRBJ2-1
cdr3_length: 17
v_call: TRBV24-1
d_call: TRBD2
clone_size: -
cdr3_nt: TGTGCCACCAGTGATCCCCTAGCGGGGGGATCCTACAATGAGCAGTTCTTC
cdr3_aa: CATSDPLAGGSYNEQFF

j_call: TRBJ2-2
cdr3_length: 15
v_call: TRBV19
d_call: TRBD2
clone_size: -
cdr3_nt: TGTGCCAGTAGTATTAGCGGGAGGGGCACCGGGGAGCTGTTTTTT
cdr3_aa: CASSISGRGTGELFF

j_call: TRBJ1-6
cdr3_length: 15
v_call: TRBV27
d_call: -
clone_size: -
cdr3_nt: TGTGCCAGCAGTTTAGGGGCAGGGTTAAATTCACCCCTCCACTTT
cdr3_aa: CASSLGAGLNSPLHF

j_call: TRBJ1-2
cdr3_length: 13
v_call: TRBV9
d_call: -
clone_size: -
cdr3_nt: TGTGCCAGCAGCGAGGGGACTTATTATGGCTACACCTTC
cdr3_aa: CASSEGTYYGYTF

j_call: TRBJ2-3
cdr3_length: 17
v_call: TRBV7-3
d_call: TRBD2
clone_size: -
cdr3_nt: TGTGCCAGCAGCTTAGGACTAGCGGGGTGGGGCACAGATACGCAGTATTTT
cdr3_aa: CASSLGLAGWGTDTQYF

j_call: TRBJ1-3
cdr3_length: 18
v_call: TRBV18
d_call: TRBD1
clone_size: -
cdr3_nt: TGTGCCAGCTCACTCGGGAAACCCGGGACAGGGTCTGGAAACACCATATATTTT
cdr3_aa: CASSLGKPGTGSGNTIYF

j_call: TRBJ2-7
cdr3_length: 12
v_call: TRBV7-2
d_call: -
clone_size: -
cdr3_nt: TGTGCCAGCAGCTTAACAGCCTACGAGCAGTACTTC
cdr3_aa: CASSLTAYEQYF

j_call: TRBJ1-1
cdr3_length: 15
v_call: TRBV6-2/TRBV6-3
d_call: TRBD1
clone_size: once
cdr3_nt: TGTGCCAGCAGTTACCCTAATCAAGACAGGGGGGAAGCTTTCTTT
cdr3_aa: CASSYPNQDRGEAFF

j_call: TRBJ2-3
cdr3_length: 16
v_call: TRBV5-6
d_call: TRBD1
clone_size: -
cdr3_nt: TGTGCCAGCAGCTTGGCAAGGGACAGATTCACAGATACGCAGTATTTT
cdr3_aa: CASSLARDRFTDTQYF

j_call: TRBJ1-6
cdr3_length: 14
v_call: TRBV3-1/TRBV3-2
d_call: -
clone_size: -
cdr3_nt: TGTGCCAGCAGCCAACGAGGGGACTATTCACCCCTCCACTTT
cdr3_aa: CASSQRGDYSPLHF

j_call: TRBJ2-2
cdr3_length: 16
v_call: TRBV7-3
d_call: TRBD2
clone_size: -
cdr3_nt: TGTGCCAGCAGCTTAATTGGGCTAGCGGGAACCGGGGAGCTGTTTTTT
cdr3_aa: CASSLIGLAGTGELFF

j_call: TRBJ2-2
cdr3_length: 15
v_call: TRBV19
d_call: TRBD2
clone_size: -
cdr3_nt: TGTGCCAGTAAAACTAGCGGAGAGAACACCGGGGAGCTGTTTTTT
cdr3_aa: CASKTSGENTGELFF

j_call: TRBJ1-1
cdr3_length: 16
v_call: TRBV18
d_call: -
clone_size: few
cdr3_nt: TGTGCCAGCTCACCCGAGAGGGCGGGGATGAACACTGAAGCTTTCTTT
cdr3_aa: CASSPERAGMNTEAFF

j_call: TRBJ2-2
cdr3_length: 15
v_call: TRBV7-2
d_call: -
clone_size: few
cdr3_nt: TGTGCCAGCAGCCACGAGGGACTTCGCACCGGGGAGCTGTTTTTT
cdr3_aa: CASSHEGLRTGELFF

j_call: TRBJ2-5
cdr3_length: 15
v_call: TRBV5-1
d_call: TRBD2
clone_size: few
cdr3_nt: TGCGCCAGCAGCTTGAGAGCGGGAGGCCCCGAGACCCAGTACTTC
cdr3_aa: CASSLRAGGPETQYF

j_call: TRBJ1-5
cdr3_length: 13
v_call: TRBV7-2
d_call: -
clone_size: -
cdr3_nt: TGTGCCAGCAGCTTAACCGGAGGGGGGGCCCAGCATTTT
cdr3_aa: CASSLTGGGAQHF

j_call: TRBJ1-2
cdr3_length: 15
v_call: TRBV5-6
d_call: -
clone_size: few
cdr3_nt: TGTGCCAGCAGCCCCCGGGGTGACGCTATCTATGGCTACACCTTC
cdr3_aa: CASSPRGDAIYGYTF

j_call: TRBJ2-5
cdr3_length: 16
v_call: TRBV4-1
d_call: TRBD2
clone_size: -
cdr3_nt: TGCGCCAGCAGCCAAGATAGAAGCGGGAGGGGGGAGACCCAGTACTTC
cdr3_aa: CASSQDRSGRGETQYF